The 5 T cell receptor beta chains in this list originate from one sample, sequenced in a study of blood T cell repertoires in COVID-19. Produced via immunoSEQ multiplex PCR; TCRdb's table is partial and in-frame only. The sample includes about 370,000 clones, more than 70% seen only once; the top ten take approximately 3%. The sample taken for sequencing was peripheral blood. These receptors came from a woman in her 30s with COVID-19, enrolled during active disease.

V gene TRBV18 combines with J gene TRBJ2-7; a weak D match, TRBD1 (6 bases). The CDR3 extends over 15 amino acids. The germline V and J ends were trimmed by 3 bases and 0 bases, with 12 bases remaining between them. Germline V gene lookup returns CDR1 KGHSH and CDR2 LQKENI. The CDR3 region is CASSPSGQSSYEQYV. The CDR3 coding sequence is TGTGCCAGCTCACCCTCCGGACAGAGCTCCTACGAGCAGTACGTC.

The gene calls are TRBV14 and TRBJ2-1; unclear D gene. Trimming stripped 6 bases from V and 5 bases from J, with 8 bases between. This CDR3 comprises 12 residues. Germline V CDR1 and CDR2: SGHDN, FVKESK. CDR3 residues: CASSTVNNEQFF. The CDR3 bases are TGTGCCAGCAGTACAGTAAACAATGAGCAGTTCTTC.

The chain employs TRBV4-1 and TRBJ2-7; D uncertain. Trimming removed 4 bases from V and 5 bases from J, with 15 bases in between. This CDR3 has 14 residues. CDR1 and CDR2 (germline): MGHRA, YSYEKL. The CDR3 nucleotides read TGCGCCAGCAGCCTCCTAACCGCGAGCGACGAGCAGTACTTC. Its translation: CASSLLTASDEQYF.

The rearrangement links TRBV12-5 to TRBJ2-1, with 7 bases that match TRBD2. Germline loops: CDR1 LGHNT, CDR2 FRNRAP. V was clipped by 5 bases and J by 2 bases; unmatched bases: 3. CDR3 length equals 14 residues. CDR3 sequence: CASGGGRAYNEQFF. The CDR3 DNA is TGTGCTAGTGGTGGGGGGAGGGCCTACAATGAGCAGTTCTTC.

The chain recombines TRBV19 with TRBJ2-1; possible D gene TRBD2, 5 bases. Trimming took 8 bases from V and 7 from J, leaving 15 bases between them. The length of the CDR3 is 13 residues. CDR1 and CDR2 from the germline V gene are LNHDA and SQIVND (reference sequence). The CDR3 loop reads CASQLGSGNEQFF. CDR3 coding DNA: TGTGCCAGTCAATTGGGGAGTGGAAATGAGCAGTTCTTC.